These T cell receptor beta chains were read from a single sample in a study of T cell changes during pregnancy in multiple sclerosis. This table comes from immunoSEQ multiplex PCR, and its TCRdb copy is limited to in-frame clones, with some not included. The sample has roughly 63,000 clones, 93% seen once; the top ten hold 3% to 4.5%. The source material was CD8+ T cells from peripheral blood mononuclear cells, sampled in the second trimester of pregnancy. These TCRs come from a female donor with multiple sclerosis, enrolled in a pregnancy study. The CDR3 runs from the conserved cysteine through the conserved F or W. D genes are given only for firm matches. Clone size appears in some rows only: once, few, many, or a class for an expanded clone.

j_gene	v_gene	d_gene	abundance	CDR3nt	CDR3aa
TRBJ2-2	TRBV29-1	-	-	TGCAGCGTTGAGGAGGGGACGAACACCGGGGAGCTGTTTTTT	CSVEEGTNTGELFF
TRBJ2-1	TRBV4-1	-	-	TGCGCCAGCAGCCATTCCGCCGGCGCGGCCAATGAGCAGTTCTTC	CASSHSAGAANEQFF
TRBJ1-2	TRBV4-1	-	-	TGCGCCAGCAGCCAAGATAAGATAGGACAAGTTTTC	CASSQDKIGQVF
TRBJ1-5	TRBV5-8	-	-	TGTGCCAGCACCAGGACAGCCAATCAGCCCCAGCATTTT	CASTRTANQPQHF
TRBJ1-1	TRBV19	-	-	TGTGCCAGTAGTATAGGCGGGCAGCCCCGAGAAGCTTTCTTT	CASSIGGQPREAFF
TRBJ2-7	TRBV9	TRBD2	-	TGTGCCAGCAGCGAGGGACTAGCGGGAGTGAACGAGCAGTACTTC	CASSEGLAGVNEQYF
TRBJ2-5	TRBV11-2	TRBD1	-	TGTGCCAGCAGCCCGGGGGACAGGGGGCAAGAGACCCAGTACTTC	CASSPGDRGQETQYF
TRBJ2-5	TRBV19	-	-	TGTGCCAGTAGTATGGGGGGTGGCCAAGAGACCCAGTACTTC	CASSMGGGQETQYF
TRBJ2-7	TRBV7-9	-	-	TGTGCCAGCAGCTTAGCGTCTTCCCACGAGCAGTACTTC	CASSLASSHEQYF
TRBJ2-5	TRBV27	-	-	TGTGCCAGCTCCTCCGGGACTTCCTCGGAGACCCAGTACTTC	CASSSGTSSETQYF
TRBJ1-2	TRBV2	-	-	TGTGCCAGCCGGACGGGGGACTATGGCTACACCTTC	CASRTGDYGYTF
TRBJ2-2	TRBV18	-	-	TGTGCCAGCTCACCACCGGGGGGGGCCGCGAACACCGGGGAGCTGTTTTTT	CASSPPGGAANTGELFF
TRBJ1-5	TRBV4-1	-	-	TGCGCCAGCAGCCAAGGTGGGGCAGCCCAGCCCCAGCATTTT	CASSQGGAAQPQHF
TRBJ2-1	TRBV29-1	TRBD2	-	TGCAGCGCCGTGGGGACTAGCGGGGCCTCCTACAATGAGCAGTTCTTC	CSAVGTSGASYNEQFF
TRBJ1-2	TRBV14	-	-	TGTGCCAGCAGCCAAGACCACTCAGTCAGGGGCTACACCTTC	CASSQDHSVRGYTF
TRBJ1-1	TRBV5-1	-	-	TGCGCCAGCAGCTTGGACCCGGGTTCAACTGAAGCTTTCTTT	CASSLDPGSTEAFF
TRBJ2-7	TRBV19	TRBD1	-	TGTGCCAGTAGTTACAGGGGGGATTACGAGCAGTACTTC	CASSYRGDYEQYF
TRBJ2-7	TRBV7-9	TRBD1	-	TGTGCCAGCAGCTTAGTTGGGGACAGGGGATACGAGCAGTACTTC	CASSLVGDRGYEQYF
TRBJ1-4	TRBV19	-	-	TGTGCCAGTAGTATTTGGGAGAATGAAAAACTGTTTTTT	CASSIWENEKLFF
TRBJ2-7	TRBV29-1	-	-	TGCAGCGTTGAAGGTCAGAACTCCTACGAGCAGTACTTC	CSVEGQNSYEQYF
TRBJ2-7	TRBV27	-	-	TGTGCCAGCAGTGACTCTATGATAAGCTACGAGCAGTACTTC	CASSDSMISYEQYF
TRBJ2-5	TRBV27	-	-	TGTGCCAGCAGTTCGACAAAAGAGACCCAGTACTTC	CASSSTKETQYF
TRBJ2-3	TRBV5-1	TRBD2	-	TGCGCCAGCAGCTGGACGCCCGGTAGCGGGGGAGATACGCAGTATTTT	CASSWTPGSGGDTQYF
TRBJ2-7	TRBV5-1	-	-	TGCGCCAGCAGCTTGAAGGAGGGTTCCCTGAGGGAGCAGTACTTC	CASSLKEGSLREQYF
TRBJ1-2	TRBV29-1	-	-	TGCAGCGTTGCTGTTGAGGCCTATGGCTACACCTTC	CSVAVEAYGYTF
TRBJ1-2	TRBV5-5	TRBD1	-	TGTGCCAGCAGCTTAAGTGGCGTCGGACAGGGGGTTGGGGTCGGCTACACCTTC	CASSLSGVGQGVGVGYTF
TRBJ2-7	TRBV7-9	-	-	TGTGCCAGCAGCCCAGCAGGTAGATCCTACGAGCAGTACTTC	CASSPAGRSYEQYF
TRBJ1-5	TRBV6-1	-	-	TGTGCCAGCAGTCTCGGAGGGGATCGGAATCAGCCCCAGCATTTT	CASSLGGDRNQPQHF
TRBJ1-1	TRBV27	TRBD1	-	TGTGCCAGCAGTCACGGACAGGTTTTCGCTGAAGCTTTCTTT	CASSHGQVFAEAFF
TRBJ2-7	TRBV6-1	-	-	TGTGCCAGCAGTGAAAGGCGAAGGTCTGGGCCGTTCTACGAGCAGTACTTC	CASSERRRSGPFYEQYF
TRBJ1-1	TRBV25-1	-	-	TGTGCCAGCTCCCTGGGGGGTTTCACTGAAGCCTTCTTT	CASSLGGFTEAFF
TRBJ1-2	TRBV19	TRBD1	-	TGTGCCAGTAGTATCCCCAGGACAGGGGGTTTCTATGGCTACACCTTC	CASSIPRTGGFYGYTF
TRBJ2-2	TRBV9	TRBD1	-	TGTGCCAGCAGCCCGACAGGGGGCCTCACCGGGGAGCTGTTTTTT	CASSPTGGLTGELFF
TRBJ2-3	TRBV29-1	-	once	TGCAGCGTTGAAGATTCACAGGACCCCCTCACAGATACGCAGTATTTT	CSVEDSQDPLTDTQYF
TRBJ2-7	TRBV30	TRBD1	-	TGTGCCTGGAGTGTCCACAGGGGCCCCTACGAGCAGTACTTC	CAWSVHRGPYEQYF
TRBJ1-3	TRBV7-6	-	-	TGTGCCAGCAGCTTATGGACAGCTGGAAACACCATATATTTT	CASSLWTAGNTIYF
TRBJ2-7	TRBV7-9	TRBD2	-	TGTGCCAGCAGCCCCCGGGGGGGGGTCTACGAGCAGTACTTC	CASSPRGGVYEQYF
TRBJ2-7	TRBV2	TRBD2	-	TGTGCCAGCAGTGATATCCTAGCGGGAGTCTACGAGCAGTACTTC	CASSDILAGVYEQYF
TRBJ2-7	TRBV13	-	-	TGTGCCAGCAGCTTACCCCGAGGCCCTTCCTACGAGCAGTACTTC	CASSLPRGPSYEQYF
TRBJ2-1	TRBV9	TRBD2	once	TGTGCCAGCAGCGCGGCGGGACTAGGCCCCAATGAGCAGTTCTTC	CASSAAGLGPNEQFF
TRBJ2-7	TRBV2	-	-	TGTGCCAGCAGTGGGGCCTTTTCAAATTCCTACGAGCAGTACTTC	CASSGAFSNSYEQYF
TRBJ2-7	TRBV5-5	-	-	TGTGCCAGCAGCCAGGCAGGTCGGGGAACTTACGAGCAGTACTTC	CASSQAGRGTYEQYF
TRBJ1-2	TRBV18	-	-	TGTGCCAGCTCACCAGGAGATGGGGGACTCTATGGCTACACCTTC	CASSPGDGGLYGYTF
TRBJ2-1	TRBV6-5	TRBD2	-	TGTGCCAGCAGTCTCGGGACTAGCGGCAATGAGCAGTTCTTC	CASSLGTSGNEQFF
TRBJ1-1	TRBV7-9	-	-	TGTGCCAGCGAAATTGGGGGCCGGTTGGAAGCTTTCTTT	CASEIGGRLEAFF
TRBJ1-1	TRBV10-3	-	-	TGTGCCACCAATCAAGGAGGGGAGGCGACTGAAGCTTTCTTT	CATNQGGEATEAFF
TRBJ1-4	TRBV4-1	-	-	TGCGCCAGCAGCCTCGGACAGTTGGTTAGTGAAAAACTGTTTTTT	CASSLGQLVSEKLFF
TRBJ2-1	TRBV7-9	-	-	TGTGCCAGCAGCTTAGTCGTCCACAATGAGCAGTTCTTC	CASSLVVHNEQFF
TRBJ1-1	TRBV6-5	-	few	TGTGCCAGCGGAAGTTTACAGGGCATGAACACTGAAGCTTTCTTT	CASGSLQGMNTEAFF
TRBJ2-3	TRBV28	TRBD2	once	TGTGCCAGCAGAAAGTCCCCGGGACTATTCACAGATACGCAGTATTTT	CASRKSPGLFTDTQYF
TRBJ2-3	TRBV15	TRBD2	once	TGTGCCACCAGCAGATCTCTAGCGGGAGAAGAGAGGACAGATACGCAGTATTTT	CATSRSLAGEERTDTQYF
TRBJ2-5	TRBV7-9	TRBD1	-	TGTGCCAGCAGCTTCGGACAGGGGGCGCAGGAGACCCAGTACTTC	CASSFGQGAQETQYF
TRBJ2-1	TRBV28	TRBD2	-	TGTGCCAGCAGTAAGGGACTAGCGGGAAGCGATGAGCAGTTCTTC	CASSKGLAGSDEQFF
TRBJ1-2	TRBV6-5	-	-	TGTGCCAGCAGTACGGGGGCTAACTATGGCTACACCTTC	CASSTGANYGYTF